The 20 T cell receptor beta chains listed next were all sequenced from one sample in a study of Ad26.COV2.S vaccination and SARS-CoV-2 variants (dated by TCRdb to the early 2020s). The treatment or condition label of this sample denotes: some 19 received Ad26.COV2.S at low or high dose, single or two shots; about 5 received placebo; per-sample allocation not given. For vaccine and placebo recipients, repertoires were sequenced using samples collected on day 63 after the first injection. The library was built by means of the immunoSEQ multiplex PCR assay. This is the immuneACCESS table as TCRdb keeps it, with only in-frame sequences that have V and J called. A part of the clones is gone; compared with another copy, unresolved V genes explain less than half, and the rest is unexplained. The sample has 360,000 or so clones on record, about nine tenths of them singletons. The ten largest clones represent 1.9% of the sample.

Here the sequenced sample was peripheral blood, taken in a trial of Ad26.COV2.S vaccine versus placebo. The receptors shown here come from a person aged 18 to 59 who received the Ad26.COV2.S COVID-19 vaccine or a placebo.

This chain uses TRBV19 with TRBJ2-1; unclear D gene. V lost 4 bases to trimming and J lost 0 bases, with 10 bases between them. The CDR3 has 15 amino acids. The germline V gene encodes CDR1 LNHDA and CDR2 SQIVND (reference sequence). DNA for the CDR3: TGTGCCAGTAGTAAGTCCAGATACTCCTACAATGAGCAGTTCTTC. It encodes CASSKSRYSYNEQFF.

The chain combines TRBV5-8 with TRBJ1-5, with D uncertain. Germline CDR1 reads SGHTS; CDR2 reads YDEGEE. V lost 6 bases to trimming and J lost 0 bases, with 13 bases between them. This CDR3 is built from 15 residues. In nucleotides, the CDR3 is TGTGCCAGCAACCGCGTGGGGAATAGCAATCAGCCCCAGCATTTT. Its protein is CASNRVGNSNQPQHF.

In DNA form, the CDR3 reads TGTGCCAGTAGTACAATAAACACTGAAGCTTTCTTT. This encodes CASSTINTEAFF. The rearrangement uses TRBV19 and TRBJ1-1, with D unresolved. Germline values: CDR1 LNHDA, CDR2 SQIVND (reference sequence). CDR3 length: 12 residues. With 4 bases removed from V and 2 bases from J, the gap between germline ends came to 5 bases.

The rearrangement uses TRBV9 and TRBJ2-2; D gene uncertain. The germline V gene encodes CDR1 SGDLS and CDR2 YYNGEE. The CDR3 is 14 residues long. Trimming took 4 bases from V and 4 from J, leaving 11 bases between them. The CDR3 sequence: CASSPLGGTGELFF. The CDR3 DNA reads TGTGCCAGCAGCCCCTTGGGTGGCACCGGGGAGCTGTTTTTT.

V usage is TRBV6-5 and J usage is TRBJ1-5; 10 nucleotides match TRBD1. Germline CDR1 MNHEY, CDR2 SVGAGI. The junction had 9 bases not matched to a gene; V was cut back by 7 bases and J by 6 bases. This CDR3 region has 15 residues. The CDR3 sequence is CASTPGTGASQPQHF. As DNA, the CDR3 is TGTGCCAGCACCCCCGGGACAGGGGCAAGTCAGCCCCAGCATTTT.

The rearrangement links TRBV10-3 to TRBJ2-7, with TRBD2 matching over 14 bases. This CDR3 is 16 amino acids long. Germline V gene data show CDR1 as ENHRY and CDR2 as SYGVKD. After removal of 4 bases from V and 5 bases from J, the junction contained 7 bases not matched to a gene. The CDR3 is CAISGGGLAGVHEQYF. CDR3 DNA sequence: TGTGCCATCAGTGGGGGGGGACTAGCGGGAGTTCACGAGCAGTACTTC.

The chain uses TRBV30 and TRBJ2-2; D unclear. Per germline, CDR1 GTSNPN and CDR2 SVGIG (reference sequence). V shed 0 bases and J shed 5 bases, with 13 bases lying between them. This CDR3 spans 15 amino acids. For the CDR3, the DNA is TGTGCCTGGAGTGTACTGGGGTGGAATACCGGGGAGCTGTTTTTT. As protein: CAWSVLGWNTGELFF.

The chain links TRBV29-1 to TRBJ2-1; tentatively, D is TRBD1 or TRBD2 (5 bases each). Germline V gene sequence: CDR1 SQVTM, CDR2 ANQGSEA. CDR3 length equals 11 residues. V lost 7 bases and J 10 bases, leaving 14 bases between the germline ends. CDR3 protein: CSAPGPWEQFF. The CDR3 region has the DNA TGCAGCGCCCCGGGGCCGTGGGAGCAGTTCTTC.

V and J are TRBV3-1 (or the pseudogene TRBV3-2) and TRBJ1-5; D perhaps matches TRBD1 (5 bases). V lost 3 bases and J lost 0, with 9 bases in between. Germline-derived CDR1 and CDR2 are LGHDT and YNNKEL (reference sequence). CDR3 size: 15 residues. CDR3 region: CASSQGRSSNQPQHF. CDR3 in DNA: TGTGCCAGCAGCCAGGGACGTAGTAGCAATCAGCCCCAGCATTTT.

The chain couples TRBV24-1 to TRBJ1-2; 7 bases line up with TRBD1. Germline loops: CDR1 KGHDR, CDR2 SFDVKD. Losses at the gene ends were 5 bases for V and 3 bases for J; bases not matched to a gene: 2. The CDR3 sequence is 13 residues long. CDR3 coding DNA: TGTGCCACCAGTGGTACAGGGGACTATGGCTACACCTTC. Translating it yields CATSGTGDYGYTF.

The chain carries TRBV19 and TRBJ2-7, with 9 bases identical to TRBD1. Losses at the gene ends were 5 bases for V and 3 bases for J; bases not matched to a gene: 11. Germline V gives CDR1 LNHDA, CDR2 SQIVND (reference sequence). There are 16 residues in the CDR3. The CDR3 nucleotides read TGTGCCAGTAGTGGTGGACTGACAGGGGGGAACTACGAGCAGTACTTC. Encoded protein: CASSGGLTGGNYEQYF.

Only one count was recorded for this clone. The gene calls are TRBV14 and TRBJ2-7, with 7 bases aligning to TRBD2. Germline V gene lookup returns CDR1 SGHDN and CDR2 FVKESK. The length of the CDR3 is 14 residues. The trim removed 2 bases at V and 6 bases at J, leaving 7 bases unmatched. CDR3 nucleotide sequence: TGTGCCAGCAGCCAACTGAGGGAGGGCGGCGAGCAGTACTTC. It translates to CASSQLREGGEQYF. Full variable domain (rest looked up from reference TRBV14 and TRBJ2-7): EAGVTQFPSHSVIEKGQTVTLRCDPISGHDNLYWYRRVMGKEIKFLLHFVKESKQDESGMPNNRFLAERTGGTYSTLKVQPAELEDSGVYFCASSQLREGGEQYFGPGTRLTVT.

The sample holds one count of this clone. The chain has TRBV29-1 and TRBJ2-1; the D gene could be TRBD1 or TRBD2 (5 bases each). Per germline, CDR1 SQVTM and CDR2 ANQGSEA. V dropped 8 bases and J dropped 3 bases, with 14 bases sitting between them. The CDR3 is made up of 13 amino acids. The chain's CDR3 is CSHPGALYNEQFF. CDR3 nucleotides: TGCAGCCACCCCGGGGCACTCTACAATGAGCAGTTCTTC.

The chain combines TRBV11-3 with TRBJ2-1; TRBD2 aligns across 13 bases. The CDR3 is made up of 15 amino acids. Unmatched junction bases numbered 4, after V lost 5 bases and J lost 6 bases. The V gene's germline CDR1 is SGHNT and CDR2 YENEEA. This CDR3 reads CASSTSGRVPNEQFF. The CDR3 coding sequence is TGTGCCAGCAGCACTAGCGGGAGGGTCCCCAATGAGCAGTTCTTC.

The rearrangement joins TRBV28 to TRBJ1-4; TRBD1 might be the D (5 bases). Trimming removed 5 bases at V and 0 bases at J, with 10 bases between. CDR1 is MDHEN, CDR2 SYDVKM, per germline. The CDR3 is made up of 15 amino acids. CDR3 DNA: TGTGCCAGCAGTAACCGACAGACAACTAATGAAAAACTGTTTTTT. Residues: CASSNRQTTNEKLFF.

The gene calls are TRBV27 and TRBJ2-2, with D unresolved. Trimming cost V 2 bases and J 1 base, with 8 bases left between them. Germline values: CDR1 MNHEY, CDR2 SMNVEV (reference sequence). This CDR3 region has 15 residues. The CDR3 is CASSLGLLNTGELFF. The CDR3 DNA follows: TGTGCCAGCAGTTTAGGGCTCCTGAACACCGGGGAGCTGTTTTTT.

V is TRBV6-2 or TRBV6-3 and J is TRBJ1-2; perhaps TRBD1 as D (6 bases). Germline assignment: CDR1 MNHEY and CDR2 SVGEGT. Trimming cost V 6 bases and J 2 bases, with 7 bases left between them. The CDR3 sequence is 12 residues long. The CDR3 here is CASSQGNYGYTF. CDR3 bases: TGTGCCAGCAGCCAGGGGAACTATGGCTACACCTTC.

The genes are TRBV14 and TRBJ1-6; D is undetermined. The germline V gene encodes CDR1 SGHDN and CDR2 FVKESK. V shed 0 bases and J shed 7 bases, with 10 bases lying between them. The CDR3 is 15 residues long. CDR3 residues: CASSQEAIHNSPLHF. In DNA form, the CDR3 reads TGTGCCAGCAGCCAAGAAGCCATCCACAATTCACCCCTCCACTTT.

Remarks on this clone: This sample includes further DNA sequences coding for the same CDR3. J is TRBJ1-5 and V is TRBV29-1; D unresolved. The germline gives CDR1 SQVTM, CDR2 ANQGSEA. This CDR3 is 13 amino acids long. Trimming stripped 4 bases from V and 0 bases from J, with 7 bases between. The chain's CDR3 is CSVAENSNQPQHF. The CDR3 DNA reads TGCAGCGTTGCAGAAAATAGCAATCAGCCCCAGCATTTT.

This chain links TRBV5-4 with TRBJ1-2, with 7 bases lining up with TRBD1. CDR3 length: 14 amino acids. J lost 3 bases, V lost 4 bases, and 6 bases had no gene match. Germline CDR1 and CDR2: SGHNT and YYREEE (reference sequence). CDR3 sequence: CASSTIGQDYGYTF. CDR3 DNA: TGTGCCAGCAGCACTATAGGACAGGACTATGGCTACACCTTC.